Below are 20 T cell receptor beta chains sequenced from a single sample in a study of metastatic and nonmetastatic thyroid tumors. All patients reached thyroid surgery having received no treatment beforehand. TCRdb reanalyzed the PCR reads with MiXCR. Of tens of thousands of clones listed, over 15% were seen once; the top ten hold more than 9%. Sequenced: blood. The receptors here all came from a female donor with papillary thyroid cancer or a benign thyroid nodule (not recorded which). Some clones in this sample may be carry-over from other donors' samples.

The CDR3 loop reads CASTCSHLTEAFF. Here the CDR3 DNA reads TGTGCCAGCACCTGCAGCCATCTCACTGAAGCTTTCTTT. J is TRBJ1-1 and V is TRBV6-4, with no clear D. The CDR3 extends over 13 amino acids. Trimming removed 7 bases from V and 4 bases from J, with 13 bases in between. Germline-derived CDR1 and CDR2 are MRHNA and SNTAGT.

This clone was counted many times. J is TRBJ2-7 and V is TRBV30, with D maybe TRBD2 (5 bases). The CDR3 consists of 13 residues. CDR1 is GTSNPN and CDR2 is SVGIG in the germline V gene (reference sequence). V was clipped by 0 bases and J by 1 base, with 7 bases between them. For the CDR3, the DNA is TGTGCCTGGAGTGTACGGGGTTCCTACGAGCAGTACTTC. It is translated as CAWSVRGSYEQYF.

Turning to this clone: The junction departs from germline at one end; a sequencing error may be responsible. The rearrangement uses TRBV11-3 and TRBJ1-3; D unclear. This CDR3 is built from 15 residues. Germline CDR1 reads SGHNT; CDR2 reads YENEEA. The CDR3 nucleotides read TGTCCCAGCAGCTTTGCCAGCGAAGGTGGAAACACCATATATTTT. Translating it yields CPSSFASEGGNTIYF.

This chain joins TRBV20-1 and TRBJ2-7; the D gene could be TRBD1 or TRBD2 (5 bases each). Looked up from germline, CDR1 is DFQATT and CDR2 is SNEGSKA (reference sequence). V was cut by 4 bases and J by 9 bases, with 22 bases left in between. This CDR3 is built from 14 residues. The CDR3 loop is CSAIRGASSWGQYF. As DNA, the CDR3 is TGCAGTGCTATAAGGGGAGCCAGTTCATGGGGGCAGTACTTC.

The CDR3 loop reads CSAGQGDSPLHF. The CDR3 DNA reads as TGCAGTGCTGGACAGGGAGATTCACCCCTCCACTTT. The chain combines TRBV20-1 with TRBJ1-6, with 8 bases aligning to TRBD1. Losses at the gene ends were 5 bases for V and 8 bases for J; bases not matched to a gene: 2. CDR3 length: 12 amino acids. Germline values: CDR1 DFQATT, CDR2 SNEGSKA (reference sequence).

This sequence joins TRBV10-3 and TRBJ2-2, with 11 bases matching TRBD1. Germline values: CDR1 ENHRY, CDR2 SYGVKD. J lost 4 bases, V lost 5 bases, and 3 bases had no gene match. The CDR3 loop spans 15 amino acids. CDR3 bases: TGTGCCATCAGTCCGGGACAGGGGGGCACCGGGGAGCTGTTTTTT. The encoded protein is CAISPGQGGTGELFF.

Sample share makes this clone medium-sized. CDR3 in DNA: TGTGCCAGCAGTGCCCAGGGGGCTGGGGAGCAGTACTTC. Translated, it gives CASSAQGAGEQYF. J is TRBJ2-7 and V is TRBV6-1, with 8 positions matching TRBD1. With 4 bases clipped from V and 7 bases from J, the junction kept 6 bases outside the gene matches. CDR1 is MNHNS and CDR2 is SASEGT in the germline V gene. The CDR3 is 13 residues long.

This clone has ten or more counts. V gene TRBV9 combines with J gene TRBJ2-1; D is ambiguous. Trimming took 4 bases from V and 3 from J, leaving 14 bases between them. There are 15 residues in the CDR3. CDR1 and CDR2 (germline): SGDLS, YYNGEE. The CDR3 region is CASSLLPLVYNEQFF. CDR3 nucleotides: TGTGCCAGCAGCTTGCTTCCACTGGTCTACAATGAGCAGTTCTTC.

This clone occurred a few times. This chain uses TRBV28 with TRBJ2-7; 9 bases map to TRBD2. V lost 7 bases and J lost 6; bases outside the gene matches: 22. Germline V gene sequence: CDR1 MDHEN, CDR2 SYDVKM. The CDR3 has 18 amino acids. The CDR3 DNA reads TGTGCCAGCATTGGCCCTGAGGGGGGGAACGGCGGGGGGGCCGAGCAGTACTTC. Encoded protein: CASIGPEGGNGGGAEQYF.

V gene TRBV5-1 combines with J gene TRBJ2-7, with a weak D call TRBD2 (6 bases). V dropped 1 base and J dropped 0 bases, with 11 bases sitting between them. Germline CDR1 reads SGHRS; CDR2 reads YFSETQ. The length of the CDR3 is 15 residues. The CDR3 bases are TGCGCCAGCAGCTTGCCTAGCGCCAGCTCCTACGAGCAGTACTTC. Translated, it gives CASSLPSASSYEQYF.

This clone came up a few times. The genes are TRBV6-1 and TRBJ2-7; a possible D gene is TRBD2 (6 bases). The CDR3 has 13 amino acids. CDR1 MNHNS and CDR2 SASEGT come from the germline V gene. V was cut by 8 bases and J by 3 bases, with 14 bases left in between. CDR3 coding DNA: TGTGCCAGCGACGCGGGATCAAACTACGAGCAGTACTTC. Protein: CASDAGSNYEQYF.

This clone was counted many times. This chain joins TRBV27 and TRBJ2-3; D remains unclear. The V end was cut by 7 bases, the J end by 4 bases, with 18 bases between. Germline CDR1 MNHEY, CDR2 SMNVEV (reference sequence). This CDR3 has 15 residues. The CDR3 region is CASTTFRGGADTQYF. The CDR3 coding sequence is TGTGCCAGCACCACATTCCGTGGTGGTGCAGATACGCAGTATTTT.

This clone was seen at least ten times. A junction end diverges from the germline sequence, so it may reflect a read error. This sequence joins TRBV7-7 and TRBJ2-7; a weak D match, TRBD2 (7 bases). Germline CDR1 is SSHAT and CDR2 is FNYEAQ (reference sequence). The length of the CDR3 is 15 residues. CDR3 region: CASSAGAGGVDEQYF. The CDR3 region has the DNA TGTGCTAGCAGCGCGGGGGCGGGTGGTGTGGACGAGCAGTACTTC. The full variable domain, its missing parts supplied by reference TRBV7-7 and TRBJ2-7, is GAGVSQSPRYKVTKRGQDVTLRCDPISSHATLYWYQQALGQGPEFLTYFNYEAQPDKSGLPSDRFSAERPEGSISTLTIQRTEQRDSAMYRCASSAGAGGVDEQYFGPGTRLTVT.

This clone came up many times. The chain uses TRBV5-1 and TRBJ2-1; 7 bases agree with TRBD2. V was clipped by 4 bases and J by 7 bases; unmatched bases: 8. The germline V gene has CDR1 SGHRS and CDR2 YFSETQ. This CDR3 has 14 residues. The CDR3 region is CASSAGGGENEQFF. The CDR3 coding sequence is TGCGCCAGCAGCGCTGGCGGGGGTGAAAATGAGCAGTTCTTC.

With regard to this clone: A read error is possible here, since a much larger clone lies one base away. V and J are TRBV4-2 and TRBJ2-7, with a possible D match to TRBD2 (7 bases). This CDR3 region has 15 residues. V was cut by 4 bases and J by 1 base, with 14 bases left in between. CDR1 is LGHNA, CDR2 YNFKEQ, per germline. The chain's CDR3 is CASSPSGGVSYEQYF. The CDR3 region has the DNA TGTGCCAGCAGCCCCTCGGGGGGCGTTTCCTACGAGCAGTACTTC.

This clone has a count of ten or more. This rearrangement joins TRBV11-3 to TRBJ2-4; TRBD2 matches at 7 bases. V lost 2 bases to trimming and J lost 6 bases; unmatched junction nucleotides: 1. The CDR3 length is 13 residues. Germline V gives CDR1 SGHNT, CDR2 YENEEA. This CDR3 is CASSLSGGNIQYF. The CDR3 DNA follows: TGTGCCAGCAGCTTATCGGGGGGAAACATTCAGTACTTC. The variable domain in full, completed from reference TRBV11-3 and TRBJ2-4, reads EAGVVQSPRYKIIEKKQPVAFWCNPISGHNTLYWYLQNLGQGPELLIRYENEEAVDDSQLPKDRFSAERLKGVDSTLKIQPAELGDSAVYLCASSLSGGNIQYFGAGTRLSVL.

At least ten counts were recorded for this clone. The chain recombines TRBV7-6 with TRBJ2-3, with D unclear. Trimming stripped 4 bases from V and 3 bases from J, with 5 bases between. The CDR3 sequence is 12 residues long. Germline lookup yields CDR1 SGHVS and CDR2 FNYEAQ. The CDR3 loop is CASSSRTDTQYF. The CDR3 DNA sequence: TGTGCCAGCAGCTCCCGAACAGATACGCAGTATTTT.

CDR3 coding DNA: TGTGCCAGCAGCCCGACACGAGGTATCTCACTCGAGCAGTACTTC. Protein sequence: CASSPTRGISLEQYF. The chain has TRBV11-2 and TRBJ2-7, with unresolved D. The CDR3 is 15 residues long. Germline V gene sequence: CDR1 SGHAT, CDR2 FQNNGV. V was shortened by 5 bases and J by 6 bases, with 20 bases between the two germline ends. Based on the CDR3 plus reference TRBV11-2 and TRBJ2-7, the full variable domain is EAGVAQSPRYKIIEKRQSVAFWCNPISGHATLYWYQQILGQGPKLLIQFQNNGVVDDSQLPKDRFSAERLKGVDSTLKIQPAKLEDSAVYLCASSPTRGISLEQYFGPGTRLTVT.

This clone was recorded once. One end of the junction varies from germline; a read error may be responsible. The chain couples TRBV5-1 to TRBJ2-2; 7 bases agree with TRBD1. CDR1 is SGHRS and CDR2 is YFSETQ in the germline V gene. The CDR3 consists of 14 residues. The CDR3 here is CASSLGQDTGQLFF. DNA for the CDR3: TGCGCCAGCAGTCTAGGACAGGACACCGGGCAGCTGTTTTTT.

CDR3 nucleotides: TGTGCCATCAACGGACAGGGTACTGAAGCTTTCTTT. This codes for CAINGQGTEAFF. V usage is TRBV12-3 or TRBV12-4 and J usage is TRBJ1-1, with 8 bases fitting TRBD1. This CDR3 region has 12 residues. V shed 10 bases and J 5 bases; nucleotides not matched to a gene: 6.